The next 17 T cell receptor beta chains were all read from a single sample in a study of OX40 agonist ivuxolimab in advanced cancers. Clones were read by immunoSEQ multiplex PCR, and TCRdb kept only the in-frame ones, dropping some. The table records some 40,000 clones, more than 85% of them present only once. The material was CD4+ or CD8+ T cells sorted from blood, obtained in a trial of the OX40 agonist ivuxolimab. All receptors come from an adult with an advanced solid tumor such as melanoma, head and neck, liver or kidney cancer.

Written as DNA, the CDR3 is TGTGCCAGCTCATCCCTATGGGGGGGCCCTCAAGAGACCCAGTACTTC. Protein product: CASSSLWGGPQETQYF. This chain uses TRBV18 with TRBJ2-5; possibly TRBD2 for D (7 bases). CDR1 and CDR2 (germline): KGHSH, LQKENI. V lost 5 bases and J 2 bases, leaving 18 bases between the germline ends. There are 16 residues in the CDR3.

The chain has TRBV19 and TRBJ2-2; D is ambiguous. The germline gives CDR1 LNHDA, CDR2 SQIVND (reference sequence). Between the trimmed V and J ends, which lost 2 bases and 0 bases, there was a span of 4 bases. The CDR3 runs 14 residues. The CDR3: CASSIIANTGELFF. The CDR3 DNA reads TGTGCCAGTAGTATAATTGCGAACACCGGGGAGCTGTTTTTT.

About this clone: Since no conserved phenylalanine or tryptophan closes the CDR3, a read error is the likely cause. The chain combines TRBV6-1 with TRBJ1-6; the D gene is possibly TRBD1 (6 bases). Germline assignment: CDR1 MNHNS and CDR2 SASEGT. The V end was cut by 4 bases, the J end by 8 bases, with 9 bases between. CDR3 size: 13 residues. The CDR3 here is CASSVNRDSPLHL. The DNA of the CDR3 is TGTGCCAGCAGTGTGAACAGGGATTCACCCCTCCACCTT.

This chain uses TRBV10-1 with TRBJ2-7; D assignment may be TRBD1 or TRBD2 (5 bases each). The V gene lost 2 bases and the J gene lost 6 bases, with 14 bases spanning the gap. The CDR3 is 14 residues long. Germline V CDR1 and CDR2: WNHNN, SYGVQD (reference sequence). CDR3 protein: CASSEGTPLGEQYF. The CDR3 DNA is TGCGCCAGCAGTGAGGGGACGCCTCTGGGCGAGCAGTACTTC.

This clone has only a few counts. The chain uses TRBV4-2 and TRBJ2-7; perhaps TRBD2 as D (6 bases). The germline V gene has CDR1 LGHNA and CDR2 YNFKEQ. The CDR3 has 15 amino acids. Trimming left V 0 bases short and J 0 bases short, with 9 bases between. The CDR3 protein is CASSQELTSSYEQYF. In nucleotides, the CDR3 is TGTGCCAGCAGCCAAGAGCTGACTAGCTCCTACGAGCAGTACTTC.

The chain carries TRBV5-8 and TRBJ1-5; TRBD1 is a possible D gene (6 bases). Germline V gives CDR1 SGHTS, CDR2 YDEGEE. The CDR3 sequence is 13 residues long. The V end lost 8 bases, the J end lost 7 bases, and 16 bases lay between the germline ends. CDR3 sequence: CASRTGIHQPQHF. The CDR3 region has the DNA TGTGCCAGTCGAACAGGGATTCACCAGCCCCAGCATTTT.

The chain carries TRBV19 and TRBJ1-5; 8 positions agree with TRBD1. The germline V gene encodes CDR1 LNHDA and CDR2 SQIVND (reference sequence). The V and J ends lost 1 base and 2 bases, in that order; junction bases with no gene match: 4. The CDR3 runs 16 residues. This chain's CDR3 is CASSIASDRGNQPQHF. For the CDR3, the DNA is TGTGCCAGTAGTATAGCGTCGGACAGGGGCAATCAGCCCCAGCATTTT.

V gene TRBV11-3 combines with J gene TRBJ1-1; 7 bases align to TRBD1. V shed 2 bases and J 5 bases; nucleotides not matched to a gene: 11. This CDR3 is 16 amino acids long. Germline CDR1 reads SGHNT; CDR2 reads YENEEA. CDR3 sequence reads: CASSLRYRGLGTEAFF. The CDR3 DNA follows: TGTGCCAGCAGCTTAAGGTACAGGGGATTAGGGACTGAAGCTTTCTTT. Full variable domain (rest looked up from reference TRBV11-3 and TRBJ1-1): EAGVVQSPRYKIIEKKQPVAFWCNPISGHNTLYWYLQNLGQGPELLIRYENEEAVDDSQLPKDRFSAERLKGVDSTLKIQPAELGDSAVYLCASSLRYRGLGTEAFFGQGTRLTVV.

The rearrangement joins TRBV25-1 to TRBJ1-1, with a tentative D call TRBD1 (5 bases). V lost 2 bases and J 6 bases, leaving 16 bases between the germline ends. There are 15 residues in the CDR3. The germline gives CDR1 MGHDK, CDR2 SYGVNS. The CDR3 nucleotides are TGTGCCAGCAGTGAACTCAGGGCCCGGCCCCCTGAAGCTTTCTTT. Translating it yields CASSELRARPPEAFF.

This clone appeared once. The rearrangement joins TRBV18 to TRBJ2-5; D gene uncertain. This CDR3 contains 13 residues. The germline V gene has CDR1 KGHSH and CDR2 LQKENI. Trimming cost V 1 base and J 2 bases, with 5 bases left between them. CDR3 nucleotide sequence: TGTGCCAGCTCACCACGTACTCAAGAGACCCAGTACTTC. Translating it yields CASSPRTQETQYF. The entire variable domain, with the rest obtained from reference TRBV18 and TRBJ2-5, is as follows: NAGVMQNPRHLVRRRGQEARLRCSPMKGHSHVYWYRQLPEEGLKFMVYLQKENIIDESGMPKERFSAEFPKEGPSILRIQQVVRGDSAAYFCASSPRTQETQYFGPGTRLLVL.

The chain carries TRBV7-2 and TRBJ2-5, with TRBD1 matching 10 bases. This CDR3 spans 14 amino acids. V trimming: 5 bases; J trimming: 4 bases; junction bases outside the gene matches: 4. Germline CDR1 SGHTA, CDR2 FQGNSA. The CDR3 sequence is CASSQRQGAETQYF. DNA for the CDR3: TGTGCCAGCAGCCAACGACAGGGGGCAGAGACCCAGTACTTC.

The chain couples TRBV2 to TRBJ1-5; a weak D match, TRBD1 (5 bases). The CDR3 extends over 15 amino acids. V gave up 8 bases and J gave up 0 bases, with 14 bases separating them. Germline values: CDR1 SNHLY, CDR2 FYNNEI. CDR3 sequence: CASANGAYSNQPQHF. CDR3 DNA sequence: TGTGCCAGCGCGAACGGGGCCTATAGCAATCAGCCCCAGCATTTT.

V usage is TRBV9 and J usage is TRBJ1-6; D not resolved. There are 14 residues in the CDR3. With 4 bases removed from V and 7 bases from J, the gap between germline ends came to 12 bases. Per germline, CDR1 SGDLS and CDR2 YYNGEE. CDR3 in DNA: TGTGCCAGCAGCTTGGGCCAGATAAATTCACCCCTCCACTTT. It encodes CASSLGQINSPLHF.

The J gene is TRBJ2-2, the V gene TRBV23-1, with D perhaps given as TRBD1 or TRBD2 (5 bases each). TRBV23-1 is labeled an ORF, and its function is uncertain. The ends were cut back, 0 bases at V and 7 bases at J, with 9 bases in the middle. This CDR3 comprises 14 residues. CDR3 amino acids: CASSQSRGGGELFF. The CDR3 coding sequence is TGCGCCAGCAGTCAATCGAGGGGTGGCGGGGAGCTGTTTTTT.

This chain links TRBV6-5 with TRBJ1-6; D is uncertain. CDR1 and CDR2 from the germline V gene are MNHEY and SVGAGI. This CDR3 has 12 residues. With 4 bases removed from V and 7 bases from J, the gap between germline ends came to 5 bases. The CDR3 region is CASSFRNSPLHF. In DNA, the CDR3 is TGTGCCAGCAGTTTTAGAAATTCACCCCTCCACTTT.

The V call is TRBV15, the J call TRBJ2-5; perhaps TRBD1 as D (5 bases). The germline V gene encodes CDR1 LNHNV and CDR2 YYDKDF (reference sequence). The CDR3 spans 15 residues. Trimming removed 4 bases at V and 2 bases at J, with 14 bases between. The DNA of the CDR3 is TGTGCCACCAGCACATACCAGGGCTCACAAGAGACCCAGTACTTC. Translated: CATSTYQGSQETQYF.

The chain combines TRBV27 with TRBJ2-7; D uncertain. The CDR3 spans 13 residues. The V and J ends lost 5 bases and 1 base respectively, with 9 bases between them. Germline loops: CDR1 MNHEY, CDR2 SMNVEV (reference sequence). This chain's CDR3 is CASSLGRSYEQYF. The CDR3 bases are TGTGCCAGCAGTCTCGGACGGTCCTACGAGCAGTACTTC.